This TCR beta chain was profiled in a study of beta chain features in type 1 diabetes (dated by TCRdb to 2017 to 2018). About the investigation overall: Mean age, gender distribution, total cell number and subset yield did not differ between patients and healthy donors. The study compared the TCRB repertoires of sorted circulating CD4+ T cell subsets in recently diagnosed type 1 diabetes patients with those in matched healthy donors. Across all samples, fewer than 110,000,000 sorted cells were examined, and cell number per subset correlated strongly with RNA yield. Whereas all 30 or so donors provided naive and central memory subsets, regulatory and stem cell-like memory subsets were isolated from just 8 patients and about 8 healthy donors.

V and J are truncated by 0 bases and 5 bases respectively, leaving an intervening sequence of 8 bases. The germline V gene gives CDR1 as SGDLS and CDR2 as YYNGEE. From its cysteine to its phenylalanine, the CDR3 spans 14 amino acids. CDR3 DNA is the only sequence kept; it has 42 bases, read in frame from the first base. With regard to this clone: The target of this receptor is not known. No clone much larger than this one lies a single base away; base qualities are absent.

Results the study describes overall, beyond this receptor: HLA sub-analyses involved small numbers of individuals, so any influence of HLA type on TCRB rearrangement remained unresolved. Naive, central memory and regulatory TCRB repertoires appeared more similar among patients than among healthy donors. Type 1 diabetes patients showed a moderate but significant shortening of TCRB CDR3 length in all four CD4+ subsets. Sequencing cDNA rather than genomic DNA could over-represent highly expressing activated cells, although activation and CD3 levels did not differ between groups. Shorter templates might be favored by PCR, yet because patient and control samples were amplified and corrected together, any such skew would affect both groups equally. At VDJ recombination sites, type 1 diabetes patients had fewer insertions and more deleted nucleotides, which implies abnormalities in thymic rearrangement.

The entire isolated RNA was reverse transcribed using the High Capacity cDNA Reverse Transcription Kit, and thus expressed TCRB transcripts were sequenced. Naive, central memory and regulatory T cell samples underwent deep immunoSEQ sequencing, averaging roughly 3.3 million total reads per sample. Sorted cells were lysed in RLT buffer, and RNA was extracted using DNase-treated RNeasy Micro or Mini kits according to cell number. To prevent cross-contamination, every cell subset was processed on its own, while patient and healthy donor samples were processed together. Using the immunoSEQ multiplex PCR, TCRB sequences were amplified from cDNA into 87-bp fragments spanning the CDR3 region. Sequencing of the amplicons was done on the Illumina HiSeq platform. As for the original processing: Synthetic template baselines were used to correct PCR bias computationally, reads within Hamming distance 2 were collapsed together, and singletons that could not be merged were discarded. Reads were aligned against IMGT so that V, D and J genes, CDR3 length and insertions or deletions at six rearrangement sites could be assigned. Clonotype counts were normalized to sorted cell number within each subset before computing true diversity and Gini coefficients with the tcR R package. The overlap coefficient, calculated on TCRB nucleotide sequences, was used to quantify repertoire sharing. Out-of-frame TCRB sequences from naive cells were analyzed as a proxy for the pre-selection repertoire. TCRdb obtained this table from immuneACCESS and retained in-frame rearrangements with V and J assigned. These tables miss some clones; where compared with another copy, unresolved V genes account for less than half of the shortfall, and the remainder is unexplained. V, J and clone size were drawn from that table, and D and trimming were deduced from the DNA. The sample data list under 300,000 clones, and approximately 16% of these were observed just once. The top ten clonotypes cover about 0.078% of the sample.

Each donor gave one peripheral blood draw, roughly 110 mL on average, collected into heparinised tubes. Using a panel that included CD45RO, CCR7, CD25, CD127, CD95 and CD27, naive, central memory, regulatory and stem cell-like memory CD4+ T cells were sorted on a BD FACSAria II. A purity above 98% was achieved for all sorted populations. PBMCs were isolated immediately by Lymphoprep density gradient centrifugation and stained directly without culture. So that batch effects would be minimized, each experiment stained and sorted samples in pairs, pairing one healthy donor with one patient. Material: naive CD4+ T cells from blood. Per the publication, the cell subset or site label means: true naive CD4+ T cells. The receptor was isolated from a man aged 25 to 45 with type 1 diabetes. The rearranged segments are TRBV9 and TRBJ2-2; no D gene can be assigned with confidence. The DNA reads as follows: TGTGCCAGCAGCGTAGCCTTGACTACCGGGGAGCTGTTTTTT. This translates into CASSVALTTGELFF.